These 27 T cell receptor beta chains were sequenced from one sample in a study of blood T cell repertoires in COVID-19. This table comes from immunoSEQ multiplex PCR, and its TCRdb copy is limited to in-frame clones, with some not included. The table has around 190,000 clones, over 75% seen once. Sequencing was carried out using peripheral blood. Every receptor here comes from a man aged 45 to 65 with COVID-19, enrolled during active disease.

This clone came up a few times. The CDR3 DNA reads as TGTGCCAGCAGCTTAGGCCAGTCGGGTTTTTATGGCTACACCTTC. It translates to CASSLGQSGFYGYTF. The J gene is TRBJ1-2, the V gene TRBV7-9, with D unclear. Germline CDR1 and CDR2: SEHNR and FQNEAQ (reference sequence). V lost 1 base to trimming and J lost 5 bases, with 14 bases between them. The CDR3 has 15 amino acids.

J is TRBJ1-1 and V is TRBV5-5; D is unclear. Looked up from germline, CDR1 is SGHKS and CDR2 is YYEKEE (reference sequence). This CDR3 is built from 11 residues. Trimming cost V 0 bases and J 5 bases, with 2 bases left between them. CDR3 residues: CASSLATEAFF. CDR3 coding DNA: TGTGCCAGCAGCTTGGCTACTGAAGCTTTCTTT.

The rearrangement joins TRBV5-1 to TRBJ2-1, with 13 bases fitting TRBD2. CDR3 length: 17 residues. V dropped 0 bases and J dropped 5; count of bases not matched to a gene: 5. The germline V gene encodes CDR1 SGHRS and CDR2 YFSETQ. The CDR3 DNA follows: TGCGCCAGCAGCTTGGGACTAGCGGGAGGTAGAAACAATGAGCAGTTCTTC. Protein sequence: CASSLGLAGGRNNEQFF.

The chain combines TRBV29-1 with TRBJ1-1; D is perhaps TRBD1 (6 bases). Germline values: CDR1 SQVTM, CDR2 ANQGSEA. V lost 1 base and J 5 bases, leaving 11 bases between the germline ends. The CDR3 contains 13 residues. CDR3 amino acids: CSVEVRQGTEAFF. The CDR3 DNA sequence: TGCAGCGTTGAAGTCCGGCAGGGGACTGAAGCTTTCTTT.

This sequence joins TRBV7-9 and TRBJ1-6; D is uncertain. There are 13 residues in the CDR3. Trimming cost V 3 bases and J 8 bases, with 8 bases left between them. Looked up from germline, CDR1 is SEHNR and CDR2 is FQNEAQ (reference sequence). The CDR3 DNA reads as TGTGCCAGCAGCTTCATAGCCGATTCACCCCTCCACTTT. It specifies CASSFIADSPLHF.

The gene calls are TRBV5-1 and TRBJ2-7; D is undetermined. The germline gives CDR1 SGHRS, CDR2 YFSETQ. The V and J ends lost 4 bases and 0 bases respectively, with 11 bases between them. This CDR3 contains 14 residues. The CDR3 DNA is TGCGCCAGCAGCCCTACCCCGGTCTCCTACGAGCAGTACTTC. This codes for CASSPTPVSYEQYF.

The rearrangement links TRBV5-5 to TRBJ2-7; TRBD2 aligns across 9 bases. CDR3 length: 17 residues. Per the germline V gene, CDR1 is SGHKS and CDR2 is YYEKEE (reference sequence). With V trimmed by 0 bases and J by 2 bases, 9 bases remained unmatched. CDR3 amino acids: CASSLGLAGLQTYEQYF. In nucleotides, the CDR3 is TGTGCCAGCAGCTTGGGTCTAGCGGGGCTCCAGACCTACGAGCAGTACTTC. The complete variable domain, with remaining parts taken from reference TRBV5-5 and TRBJ2-7, reads DAGVTQSPTHLIKTRGQQVTLRCSPISGHKSVSWYQQVLGQGPQFIFQYYEKEERGRGNFPDRFSARQFPNYSSELNVNALLLGDSALYLCASSLGLAGLQTYEQYFGPGTRLTVT.

This clone was seen only once. The chain recombines TRBV2 with TRBJ2-1; D might be TRBD1 (6 bases). The CDR3 runs to 13 residues. The germline gives CDR1 SNHLY, CDR2 FYNNEI. Trimming pared 6 bases from V and 11 bases from J, leaving 17 bases between. The CDR3 DNA follows: TGTGCCAGCAGCCCTGGACAGTTCACTCAGCAGTTCTTC. Its translation is CASSPGQFTQQFF.

CDR3 loop: CASSYLGEDGYTF. The DNA for the CDR3 is TGTGCCAGCAGTTACCTGGGAGAAGATGGCTACACCTTC. J is TRBJ1-2 and V is TRBV6-2 or TRBV6-3; D is undetermined. CDR3 length equals 13 residues. Germline CDR1 is MNHEY and CDR2 is SVGEGT. V shed 2 bases and J shed 6 bases, with 10 bases lying between them.

The chain recombines TRBV7-8 with TRBJ2-2; 7 bases agree with TRBD1. The CDR3 length is 15 residues. CDR1 and CDR2 from the germline V gene are SGHVS and FQNEAQ. V lost 5 bases and J lost 5; bases outside the gene matches: 8. This CDR3 is CASSRNRGGTGELFF. CDR3 sequence (DNA): TGTGCCAGCAGCAGAAACAGGGGTGGGACCGGGGAGCTGTTTTTT.

The rearrangement joins TRBV5-4 to TRBJ2-7, with D maybe TRBD1 (8 bases). The CDR3 contains 18 residues. From germline, CDR1 is SGHNT and CDR2 YYREEE (reference sequence). Trimming cost V 6 bases and J 3 bases, with 28 bases left between them. The CDR3: CASTILGQASGGIYEQYF. The CDR3 DNA is TGTGCCAGCACCATTCTGGGACAGGCTAGCGGAGGGATCTACGAGCAGTACTTC.

The chain uses TRBV24-1 and TRBJ1-5; maybe TRBD1 (6 bases). In germline, CDR1 is KGHDR, CDR2 SFDVKD. The CDR3 length is 13 residues. Trimming took 5 bases from V and 7 from J, leaving 11 bases between them. The CDR3 DNA reads as TGTGCCACCAGTGGCCAGACAGGCCAGCCCCAGCATTTT. It codes for CATSGQTGQPQHF.

The chain joins TRBV4-2 to TRBJ2-2; 8 nucleotides align to TRBD2. V dropped 0 bases and J dropped 5; count of bases not matched to a gene: 8. The V gene's germline CDR1 is LGHNA and CDR2 YNFKEQ. The CDR3 loop spans 17 amino acids. CDR3 in DNA: TGTGCCAGCAGCCAAGATATCGCGGGGGGTAGTACCGGGGAGCTGTTTTTT. Its translation is CASSQDIAGGSTGELFF.

J is TRBJ2-7 and V is TRBV6-5; 7 bases are a match to TRBD1. This CDR3 has 14 residues. Unmatched junction bases numbered 7, after V lost 4 bases and J lost 4 bases. Germline V gene sequence: CDR1 MNHEY, CDR2 SVGAGI. The CDR3 spells CASSSNRGGYEQYF. CDR3 nucleotides: TGTGCCAGCAGTTCCAACAGGGGTGGATACGAGCAGTACTTC.

The chain carries TRBV2 and TRBJ1-5, with D unresolved. The CDR3 totals 12 residues. Germline V CDR1 and CDR2: SNHLY, FYNNEI. V gave up 1 base and J gave up 7 bases, with 5 bases separating them. The DNA for the CDR3 is TGTGCCAGCAGTGAAGAGCTCCAGCCCCAGCATTTT. Its translation: CASSEELQPQHF.

V gene TRBV7-9 combines with J gene TRBJ2-4; no clear D. Germline V gene sequence: CDR1 SEHNR, CDR2 FQNEAQ (reference sequence). V was shortened by 0 bases and J by 7 bases, with 4 bases between the two germline ends. The CDR3 covers 12 residues. The DNA for the CDR3 is TGTGCCAGCAGCTTAGCCGGGAACATTCAGTACTTC. This sequence encodes CASSLAGNIQYF.

The rearrangement joins TRBV3-1 (or the pseudogene TRBV3-2) to TRBJ2-1, with 7 bases identical to TRBD2. The CDR3 length is 14 residues. Germline V gene data show CDR1 as LGHDT and CDR2 as YNNKEL (reference sequence). Unmatched junction bases numbered 5, after V lost 0 bases and J lost 9 bases. The CDR3 loop is CASSQDTASGEQFF. As DNA, the CDR3 is TGTGCCAGCAGCCAAGATACGGCTAGCGGTGAGCAGTTCTTC.

This clone was found a few times. The chain recombines TRBV27 with TRBJ1-5; possible D gene TRBD1, 5 bases. Germline V gives CDR1 MNHEY, CDR2 SMNVEV (reference sequence). This CDR3 spans 14 amino acids. V was clipped by 6 bases and J by 5 bases, with 14 bases between them. The CDR3 sequence: CASSFAGKDQPQHF. CDR3 coding DNA: TGTGCCAGCAGCTTCGCAGGGAAGGATCAGCCCCAGCATTTT.

This clone was counted a single time. This chain connects TRBV28 to TRBJ1-2; D is unresolved. This CDR3 has 12 amino acids. CDR1 is MDHEN, CDR2 SYDVKM, per germline. The V and J ends lost 5 bases and 1 base respectively, with 5 bases between them. The CDR3 DNA follows: TGTGCCAGCAGTCCAATTAACTATGGCTACACCTTC. Translated: CASSPINYGYTF.

About this clone: This sample also contains other DNA sequences that code for the same CDR3. The chain is built from TRBV7-9 and TRBJ1-5; the D is unclear. This CDR3 contains 14 residues. Trimming stripped 1 base from V and 2 bases from J, with 6 bases between. Looked up from germline, CDR1 is SEHNR and CDR2 is FQNEAQ (reference sequence). This CDR3 is CASSLGQGNQPQHF. The CDR3 nucleotides are TGTGCCAGCAGCTTAGGGCAGGGCAATCAGCCCCAGCATTTT.

V is TRBV11-2 and J is TRBJ1-1; 9 positions match TRBD1. CDR3 length equals 14 residues. Germline CDR1 SGHAT, CDR2 FQNNGV. Trimming at V came to 5 bases and at J to 5 bases, leaving 6 bases not matched to a gene. The CDR3 region is CASSLQGASTEAFF. CDR3 nucleotide sequence: TGTGCCAGCAGCCTACAGGGGGCAAGTACTGAAGCTTTCTTT.

The chain joins TRBV5-1 to TRBJ2-7; tentatively, D is TRBD2 (5 bases). Germline V gene data show CDR1 as SGHRS and CDR2 as YFSETQ. With 4 bases removed from V and 1 base from J, the gap between germline ends came to 9 bases. This CDR3 has 13 residues. The CDR3 loop is CASSGSRSYEQYF. The CDR3 DNA sequence: TGCGCCAGCAGCGGGAGTAGGTCCTACGAGCAGTACTTC.

The chain recombines TRBV3-1 (or the pseudogene TRBV3-2) with TRBJ2-1; 10 bases are a match to TRBD2. V dropped 8 bases and J dropped 0; count of bases not matched to a gene: 10. The CDR3 runs to 17 residues. In germline, CDR1 is LGHDT, CDR2 YNNKEL (reference sequence). The CDR3 nucleotides read TGTGCCAGCCGACCCGGACTAGCGGACGACTCCTACAATGAGCAGTTCTTC. It codes for CASRPGLADDSYNEQFF.

This rearrangement joins TRBV10-1 to TRBJ2-3, with a possible D match to TRBD2 (5 bases). The V end lost 7 bases, the J end lost 0 bases, and 11 bases lay between the germline ends. This CDR3 spans 14 amino acids. CDR1 and CDR2 (germline): WNHNN, SYGVQD (reference sequence). CDR3 in DNA: TGCGCCAGCACCCGGACGGGGAGCACAGATACGCAGTATTTT. The encoded protein is CASTRTGSTDTQYF.

The chain joins TRBV19 to TRBJ2-5; no firm D call. V was pared by 3 bases and J by 4 bases, with 9 bases between. Germline values: CDR1 LNHDA, CDR2 SQIVND (reference sequence). This CDR3 is 13 amino acids long. DNA of the CDR3: TGTGCCAGTAGTATGTGGTCGGGAGAGACCCAGTACTTC. It is translated as CASSMWSGETQYF.

The chain employs TRBV5-6 and TRBJ1-1; a weak D match, TRBD1 (5 bases). Germline V gene sequence: CDR1 SGHDT, CDR2 YYEEEE. Trimming left V 4 bases short and J 10 bases short, with 11 bases between. CDR3 size: 11 residues. CDR3 amino acids: CASSGKRGAFF. The CDR3 nucleotides are TGTGCCAGCAGCGGAAAAAGGGGAGCTTTCTTT.

The V call is TRBV24-1, the J call TRBJ2-3; D perhaps matches TRBD2 (7 bases). This CDR3 spans 15 amino acids. The germline CDR1 and CDR2 sequences are KGHDR and SFDVKD. V was clipped by 1 base and J by 5 bases, with 12 bases between them. The CDR3 region has the DNA TGTGCCACCAGTGATTTTTGGCGGGGGCAAGATACGCAGTATTTT. Translating gives CATSDFWRGQDTQYF.